This TCR beta chain derives from a study of identical twins. This clonotype showed up many times. Its antigen is unknown. The CDR3 length is 13 residues. V lost 4 bases to trimming and J lost 9 bases; unmatched junction nucleotides: 8. Overall study findings and caveats: Potential partial confounding of zero-insertion analyses by invariant MAIT and iNKT cells was noted.

From the 5' RACE reads, TCRdb called clonotypes with MiXCR, one entry per CDR3 protein. The profile shows hundreds of thousands of distinct CDR3 sequences, around a tenth of them singletons. The V call is TRBV12-3 or TRBV12-4, the J call TRBJ2-5; 7 positions match TRBD2. Input material: memory (CD45RO+) T cells sorted from blood. This TCR was sampled from a woman under 30 in good health. The CDR3 sequence: CASSSRGSAAQYF. CDR3 bases: TGTGCCAGCAGTTCGCGGGGGTCAGCGGCCCAGTACTTC.